These 20 T cell receptor beta chains came from one sample sequenced in a study of cytomegalovirus exposure and HLA in healthy donors. The PCR had 60 Vbeta and 13 Jbeta primers. Using immunoSEQ multiplex PCR, the repertoire was profiled, and TCRdb retains in-frame clones only, with some absent. This sample has some 130,000 clones, with around 86% found just once. Sample: PBMCs. These TCRs come from a woman between 50 and 59 years old in good health and CMV-seropositive.

This sequence joins TRBV4-1 and TRBJ2-5; possibly TRBD1 for D (6 bases). CDR1 and CDR2 (germline): MGHRA, YSYEKL. The CDR3 is 17 residues long. V was shortened by 4 bases and J by 4 bases, with 22 bases between the two germline ends. CDR3 DNA sequence: TGCGCCAGCAGCCCCCTAGGGTTACAGGGATTAACAGAGACCCAGTACTTC. This translates into CASSPLGLQGLTETQYF.

J is TRBJ2-5 and V is TRBV5-5; possibly TRBD1 for D (5 bases). Looked up from germline, CDR1 is SGHKS and CDR2 is YYEKEE (reference sequence). The CDR3 runs to 15 residues. V lost 2 bases to trimming and J lost 4 bases, with 15 bases between them. The CDR3 protein is CASSLIGQARETQYF. The CDR3 DNA follows: TGTGCCAGCAGCTTAATCGGACAAGCGCGAGAGACCCAGTACTTC.

The V and J genes are TRBV5-1 and TRBJ2-1, with 10 bases identical to TRBD2. The CDR3 is made up of 15 amino acids. V was clipped by 0 bases and J by 9 bases; unmatched bases: 6. Germline-derived CDR1 and CDR2 are SGHRS and YFSETQ. The CDR3 DNA follows: TGCGCCAGCAGCTTGGCAGCTAGCGGGAGAATTGAGCAGTTCTTC. This translates into CASSLAASGRIEQFF.

This chain connects TRBV6-1 to TRBJ1-6; TRBD1 is a possible D gene (5 bases). This CDR3 is 19 amino acids long. Germline V gene data show CDR1 as MNHNS and CDR2 as SASEGT. V was pared by 1 base and J by 3 bases, with 19 bases between. CDR3 nucleotide sequence: TGTGCCAGCAGTGAAGAAAATAAGGGGATAGCTCTCTATAATTCACCCCTCCACTTT. Translating gives CASSEENKGIALYNSPLHF.

This clone was counted once. The rearrangement uses TRBV10-3 and TRBJ1-1; TRBD1 agrees at 7 bases. The CDR3 runs to 14 residues. The junction had 3 bases not matched to a gene; V was cut back by 1 base and J by 4 bases. The germline V gene has CDR1 ENHRY and CDR2 SYGVKD. CDR3 sequence (DNA): TGTGCCATCAGTGAGTTAGAGGGGGCCACTGAAGCTTTCTTT. This encodes CAISELEGATEAFF.

The chain carries TRBV18 and TRBJ2-6; maybe TRBD1 (5 bases). Trimming removed 2 bases from V and 0 bases from J, with 14 bases in between. The CDR3 is made up of 18 amino acids. Germline lookup yields CDR1 KGHSH and CDR2 LQKENI. The CDR3 is CASSPRAVGHSGANVLTF. CDR3 coding DNA: TGTGCCAGCTCACCAAGGGCGGTCGGACACTCTGGGGCCAACGTCCTGACTTTC.

The CDR3 DNA follows: TGCGCCAGCAGCTTCCCCCTGGAGGCCGCCTCCCCAACCCTCCTATATGGCTACACCTTC. Encoded protein: CASSFPLEAASPTLLYGYTF. The genes are TRBV5-1 and TRBJ1-2; D gene unclear. Trimming stripped 2 bases from V and 5 bases from J, with 31 bases between. Looked up from germline, CDR1 is SGHRS and CDR2 is YFSETQ. The CDR3 consists of 20 residues.

The V and J genes are TRBV5-1 and TRBJ2-2, with a weak D call TRBD2 (5 bases). Germline V gene data show CDR1 as SGHRS and CDR2 as YFSETQ. The CDR3 is made up of 16 amino acids. Trimming took 4 bases from V and 6 from J, leaving 19 bases between them. The CDR3 sequence: CASSAALQAAAGELFF. DNA of the CDR3: TGCGCCAGCAGCGCGGCACTACAAGCGGCGGCCGGGGAGCTGTTTTTT. Full variable domain (outside the CDR3, taken from reference TRBV5-1 and TRBJ2-2): KAGVTQTPRYLIKTRGQQVTLSCSPISGHRSVSWYQQTPGQGLQFLFEYFSETQRNKGNFPGRFSGRQFSNSRSEMNVSTLELGDSALYLCASSAALQAAAGELFFGEGSRLTVL.

The chain recombines TRBV6-1 with TRBJ1-6; no firm D call. V was trimmed by 7 bases and J by 7 bases, leaving 11 bases between them. CDR1 MNHNS and CDR2 SASEGT come from the germline V gene. This CDR3 spans 13 amino acids. The DNA for the CDR3 is TGTGCCAGCAAGGTAACCGGGAATTCACCCCTCCACTTT. Protein: CASKVTGNSPLHF.

On this clone: Other DNA sequences from this sample encode an identical CDR3 as well. The V call is TRBV5-1, the J call TRBJ1-1; weak D call: TRBD1 (5 bases). Deletions cut 4 bases from V and 4 bases from J, with 14 bases between. CDR3 size: 14 residues. In germline, CDR1 is SGHRS, CDR2 YFSETQ. The CDR3 bases are TGCGCCAGCAGCCTGCCGACAGAGAGCACTGAAGCTTTCTTT. This translates into CASSLPTESTEAFF.

This rearrangement joins TRBV21-1 to TRBJ2-7; TRBD2 was called by the table and not checked on the DNA. TRBV21-1 has pseudogene status. CDR3 length equals 17 residues. Here the CDR3 reads CASSKPPRAGETYEQYF. In DNA, the CDR3 is TGTGCCAGCAGCAAACCCCCTAGGGCGGGAGAGACCTACGAGCAGTACTTC.

This chain uses TRBV19 with TRBJ2-3; D possibly corresponds to TRBD2 (6 bases). Trimming pared 6 bases from V and 0 bases from J, leaving 28 bases between. CDR1 LNHDA and CDR2 SQIVND come from the germline V gene (reference sequence). This CDR3 region has 20 residues. CDR3 region: CASRDRLSGPSHSSTDTQYF. CDR3 nucleotides: TGTGCCAGTAGAGACCGACTAAGCGGGCCCTCCCACTCTAGCACAGATACGCAGTATTTT.

V is TRBV11-2 and J is TRBJ2-1; 8 bases agree with TRBD2. This CDR3 contains 16 residues. Germline-derived CDR1 and CDR2 are SGHAT and FQNNGV. V dropped 5 bases and J dropped 7; count of bases not matched to a gene: 13. CDR3 coding DNA: TGTGCCAGCAGCCGTGGGGGAGCGGGAGTTTTGAATGAGCAGTTCTTC. This translates into CASSRGGAGVLNEQFF.

This rearrangement joins TRBV30 to TRBJ2-6, with D perhaps TRBD2 (5 bases). V was shortened by 3 bases and J by 0 bases, with 9 bases between the two germline ends. This CDR3 has 15 residues. Germline V gives CDR1 GTSNPN, CDR2 SVGIG (reference sequence). CDR3: CAWSGGSSGANVLTF. The CDR3, as DNA: TGTGCCTGGAGCGGAGGTAGCTCTGGGGCCAACGTCCTGACTTTC.

For the CDR3, the DNA is TGTGCCATCAGCAGACAGGGCGGCAATCAGCCCCAGCATTTT. Translation: CAISRQGGNQPQHF. The J gene is TRBJ1-5, the V gene TRBV10-3; TRBD1 matches 7 bases. Germline trimming cut 6 bases from V and 2 bases from J; bases unmatched to any gene: 4. This CDR3 comprises 14 residues. Germline V gene lookup returns CDR1 ENHRY and CDR2 SYGVKD.

This clone showed up just a few times. The CDR3 DNA sequence: TGTGCCAGCTCACAGGGACAGGGGTTCGCCAATGAGCAGTTCTTC. It encodes CASSQGQGFANEQFF. This rearrangement joins TRBV18 to TRBJ2-1, with 10 bases fitting TRBD1. In germline, CDR1 is KGHSH, CDR2 LQKENI. This CDR3 contains 15 residues. Unmatched junction bases numbered 6, after V lost 4 bases and J lost 6 bases.

This chain links TRBV7-9 with TRBJ2-1; TRBD2 aligns across 10 bases. Germline V gives CDR1 SEHNR, CDR2 FQNEAQ (reference sequence). CDR3 length equals 17 residues. Trimming at V came to 1 base and at J to 7 bases, leaving 10 bases not matched to a gene. The CDR3 bases are TGTGCCAGCAGCTTAGGAGGGGGGCTAGCGGGGGCTAATGAGCAGTTCTTC. Translation gives CASSLGGGLAGANEQFF.

J is TRBJ1-3 and V is TRBV5-1; the match to TRBD1 covers 7 bases. V dropped 5 bases and J dropped 3; count of bases not matched to a gene: 5. CDR3 length: 14 residues. Germline-derived CDR1 and CDR2 are SGHRS and YFSETQ. This CDR3 is CASSQGTVGNTIYF. CDR3 DNA: TGCGCCAGCAGTCAAGGGACAGTTGGAAACACCATATATTTT.

This sequence joins TRBV28 and TRBJ1-1; TRBD1 matches 7 bases. Germline V gene lookup returns CDR1 MDHEN and CDR2 SYDVKM. The CDR3 spans 17 residues. Trimming removed 2 bases from V and 3 bases from J; junction bases left unmatched: 12. CDR3 region: CASSLIRQGWLDTEAFF. Written as DNA, the CDR3 is TGTGCCAGCAGTTTAATTCGACAGGGCTGGTTGGACACTGAAGCTTTCTTT. Full variable domain (remainder filled in from reference TRBV28 and TRBJ1-1): DVKVTQSSRYLVKRTGEKVFLECVQDMDHENMFWYRQDPGLGLRLIYFSYDVKMKEKGDIPEGYSVSREKKERFSLILESASTNQTSMYLCASSLIRQGWLDTEAFFGQGTRLTVV.

V and J are TRBV27 and TRBJ2-2, with D possibly being TRBD2 (6 bases). From germline, CDR1 is MNHEY and CDR2 SMNVEV (reference sequence). Deletions cut 2 bases from V and 1 base from J, with 11 bases between. This CDR3 is 16 amino acids long. The CDR3 DNA reads as TGTGCCAGCAGTTTAATCAGACTAGTGAACACCGGGGAGCTGTTTTTT. Protein sequence: CASSLIRLVNTGELFF.